The entry below gives a single T cell receptor (beta chain) sequence along with its context. This sample was included in a study of blood T cells in healthy people across ages. Study details: When template switching was applied, about one barcoded beta molecule was captured per two T cells.

Germline V CDR1 and CDR2: SNHLY, FYNNEI. V was trimmed by 9 bases and J by 3 bases, leaving 20 bases between them. This CDR3 comprises 16 residues. Primers used in a second PCR of roughly 6 to 11 cycles were a sample-barcoded 5' primer and a J-beta primer mix. Using its own MiXCR run on the 5' RACE reads, TCRdb lists one record per CDR3 protein. The sample consists of about 800,000 distinct CDR3 sequences, approximately 25% of them appearing once. The same specimen was also included in a second study, on T cells of mothers and their children.

This clonotype was sampled from a boy aged 5 to 17 in good health. The specimen was blood. The V and J genes are TRBV2 and TRBJ2-2; D might be TRBD1 or TRBD2, each matching 7 bases. The CDR3 nucleotides are TGTGCCAGTAGAAATTTCAGGGGGGGACACACCGGGGAGCTGTTTTTT. Encoded protein: CASRNFRGGHTGELFF.